A single sample is the source of the 31 T cell receptor beta chains below, sequenced in a study of blood T cell repertoires in COVID-19. Measured with immunoSEQ multiplex PCR; TCRdb has only the in-frame clones, and not every one. The sample contains under 350,000 clones, around 89% of which appear only once. Sequenced: peripheral blood. The receptors derive from a man between 40 and 49 years old with acute or convalescent COVID-19.

The chain links TRBV2 to TRBJ2-1; D call uncertain. This CDR3 is 13 amino acids long. Germline CDR1 reads SNHLY; CDR2 reads FYNNEI. Trimming left V 4 bases short and J 7 bases short, with 11 bases between. The CDR3 bases are TGTGCCAGCAGTGTAGAAGTAGCAAATGAGCAGTTCTTC. This gives the protein CASSVEVANEQFF.

The rearrangement uses TRBV10-3 and TRBJ1-1; TRBD1 agrees at 7 bases. After removal of 6 bases from V and 1 base from J, the junction contained 2 bases not matched to a gene. The CDR3 is 13 amino acids. The V gene's germline CDR1 is ENHRY and CDR2 SYGVKD. CDR3 DNA sequence: TGTGCCATCAGGGGACAGACGAACACTGAAGCTTTCTTT. Translation gives CAIRGQTNTEAFF.

This clone was counted once. The chain couples TRBV11-2 to TRBJ2-1; 7 bases are shared with TRBD2. J was trimmed by 9 bases and V by 0 bases; bases with no gene match: 8. CDR1 and CDR2 (germline): SGHAT, FQNNGV. The CDR3 length is 15 residues. CDR3 bases: TGTGCCAGCAGCTTAGATGGGAAGCGGGGTAGTGAGCAGTTCTTC. Residues: CASSLDGKRGSEQFF.

The chain recombines TRBV5-4 with TRBJ2-3; a possible D gene is TRBD2 (6 bases). The length of the CDR3 is 15 residues. Germline V gene data show CDR1 as SGHNT and CDR2 as YYREEE (reference sequence). V shed 3 bases and J shed 3 bases, with 14 bases lying between them. The CDR3 nucleotides read TGTGCCAGCAGCTCCCAGGGTGCGGGAACAGATACGCAGTATTTT. Translation gives CASSSQGAGTDTQYF.

This chain joins TRBV25-1 and TRBJ2-4; the D gene is possibly TRBD1 (6 bases). With 7 bases removed from V and 2 bases from J, the gap between germline ends came to 12 bases. This CDR3 is 14 amino acids long. CDR1 is MGHDK and CDR2 is SYGVNS in the germline V gene. The CDR3 here is CASTLGTTKNIQYF. As DNA, the CDR3 is TGTGCCAGCACCTTGGGGACAACCAAAAACATTCAGTACTTC.

The V call is TRBV5-6, the J call TRBJ2-1, with 9 positions matching TRBD1. V shed 4 bases and J 6 bases; nucleotides not matched to a gene: 8. Germline lookup yields CDR1 SGHDT and CDR2 YYEEEE. CDR3 length: 15 amino acids. CDR3 sequence: CASSNTGTGSNEQFF. For the CDR3, the DNA is TGTGCCAGCAGCAATACCGGGACAGGGTCCAATGAGCAGTTCTTC.

V is TRBV3-1 (or the pseudogene TRBV3-2) and J is TRBJ1-2; 7 nucleotides align to TRBD1. The germline V gene has CDR1 LGHDT and CDR2 YNNKEL (reference sequence). This CDR3 contains 14 residues. Losses at the gene ends were 1 base for V and 7 bases for J; bases not matched to a gene: 6. This chain's CDR3 is CASSQGGGASGYTF. CDR3 coding DNA: TGTGCCAGCAGCCAAGGAGGGGGCGCTAGTGGCTACACCTTC.

The rearrangement joins TRBV7-8 to TRBJ2-3; the match to TRBD2 covers 14 bases. V trimming: 0 bases; J trimming: 1 base; junction bases outside the gene matches: 9. CDR1 and CDR2 (germline): SGHVS, FQNEAQ. The CDR3 runs 20 residues. CDR3 sequence reads: CASSLARTSGGREGTDTQYF. CDR3 nucleotides: TGTGCCAGCAGCTTAGCTAGGACTAGCGGGGGGAGAGAGGGCACAGATACGCAGTATTTT.

This rearrangement joins TRBV12-5 to TRBJ1-1; the D is unclear. Germline lookup yields CDR1 LGHNT and CDR2 FRNRAP. The V gene lost 2 bases and the J gene lost 0 bases, with 4 bases spanning the gap. The CDR3 is made up of 13 amino acids. In DNA form, the CDR3 reads TGTGCTAGTGGTTTGCAGGTGAACACTGAAGCTTTCTTT. It is translated as CASGLQVNTEAFF. Full variable domain (remainder filled in from reference TRBV12-5 and TRBJ1-1): DARVTQTPRHKVTEMGQEVTMRCQPILGHNTVFWYRQTMMQGLELLAYFRNRAPLDDSGMPKDRFSAEMPDATLATLKIQPSEPRDSAVYFCASGLQVNTEAFFGQGTRLTVV.

The chain couples TRBV11-2 to TRBJ1-5; TRBD1 is a possible D gene (5 bases). The germline V gene encodes CDR1 SGHAT and CDR2 FQNNGV. The CDR3 runs to 15 residues. The V end was cut by 1 base, the J end by 6 bases, with 13 bases between. CDR3 sequence: CASSLVGGFGQPQHF. DNA for the CDR3: TGTGCCAGCAGCTTAGTGGGGGGATTTGGTCAGCCCCAGCATTTT.

The genes are TRBV24-1 and TRBJ2-7; perhaps TRBD1 as D (6 bases). The V end was cut by 8 bases, the J end by 3 bases, with 22 bases between. Per germline, CDR1 KGHDR and CDR2 SFDVKD. The CDR3 contains 16 residues. DNA for the CDR3: TGTGCCACCACTATTCCCGGGACACCCATAAACTACGAGCAGTACTTC. This encodes CATTIPGTPINYEQYF.

This clone turned up a few times. The chain couples TRBV7-2 to TRBJ2-2, with TRBD2 matching over 12 bases. Germline V lookup: CDR1 SGHTA, CDR2 FQGNSA. V dropped 0 bases and J dropped 2; count of bases not matched to a gene: 4. This CDR3 comprises 18 residues. The CDR3 coding sequence is TGTGCCAGCAGCTTAGCGCCTAGCGGGGGGGCCAACACCGGGGAGCTGTTTTTT. Amino acid sequence: CASSLAPSGGANTGELFF.

This clone was picked up one time. The chain combines TRBV27 with TRBJ2-3, with a weak D call TRBD2 (6 bases). Trimming took 4 bases from V and 1 from J, leaving 12 bases between them. The CDR3 consists of 15 residues. CDR1 and CDR2 (germline): MNHEY, SMNVEV (reference sequence). For the CDR3, the DNA is TGTGCCAGCAGTTATTGGGGACTTGGCACAGATACGCAGTATTTT. Amino acid sequence: CASSYWGLGTDTQYF.

The rearrangement joins TRBV3-1 (or the pseudogene TRBV3-2) to TRBJ2-5, with D unresolved. The CDR3 is 14 residues long. V was shortened by 1 base and J by 2 bases, with 8 bases between the two germline ends. The germline V gene encodes CDR1 LGHDT and CDR2 YNNKEL (reference sequence). The CDR3 is CASSQGAYQETQYF. The CDR3 nucleotides are TGTGCCAGCAGCCAAGGGGCTTATCAAGAGACCCAGTACTTC.

This rearrangement joins TRBV9 to TRBJ1-5, with unresolved D. Trimming removed 0 bases from V and 4 bases from J, with 11 bases in between. Germline V gives CDR1 SGDLS, CDR2 YYNGEE. The CDR3 sequence is 15 residues long. DNA of the CDR3: TGTGCCAGCAGCGTAGAGCCGGGAGGGAATCAGCCCCAGCATTTT. The encoded protein is CASSVEPGGNQPQHF.

This chain joins TRBV27 and TRBJ2-1; no clear D gene. V lost 0 bases, J lost 6 bases, and 6 bases lay in between. This CDR3 contains 13 residues. Germline V gene data show CDR1 as MNHEY and CDR2 as SMNVEV (reference sequence). The CDR3 sequence: CASSLSRPNEQFF. CDR3 nucleotides: TGTGCCAGCAGTTTATCCAGGCCCAATGAGCAGTTCTTC.

This chain joins TRBV18 and TRBJ2-1, with 11 bases lining up with TRBD1. V was pared by 1 base and J by 5 bases, with 4 bases of the junction left unmatched. The CDR3 contains 16 residues. The germline CDR1 and CDR2 sequences are KGHSH and LQKENI. CDR3 nucleotide sequence: TGTGCCAGCTCACCACGGGACAGGGGGATCAACAATGAGCAGTTCTTC. It is translated as CASSPRDRGINNEQFF.

The CDR3, as DNA: TGTGCCACCCGCCGAGGAGGGAACGGGGAGCTGTTTTTT. Translation: CATRRGGNGELFF. V is TRBV24-1 and J is TRBJ2-2; D is perhaps TRBD2 (6 bases). Germline V gene lookup returns CDR1 KGHDR and CDR2 SFDVKD. With 9 bases removed from V and 7 bases from J, the gap between germline ends came to 14 bases. The CDR3 covers 13 residues.

A remark on this clone: Additional DNA sequences in this sample encode the identical CDR3. This rearrangement joins TRBV18 to TRBJ2-7; D is undetermined. V lost 3 bases and J lost 0, with 6 bases in between. The germline CDR1 and CDR2 sequences are KGHSH and LQKENI. The CDR3 is 13 residues long. The CDR3 spells CASSPPSSYEQYF. In DNA, the CDR3 is TGTGCCAGCTCACCTCCCAGCTCCTACGAGCAGTACTTC.

The rearrangement uses TRBV5-1 and TRBJ2-3; D is unresolved. CDR3 length: 12 residues. Germline assignment: CDR1 SGHRS and CDR2 YFSETQ. Trimming cost V 5 bases and J 2 bases, with 6 bases left between them. CDR3 sequence (DNA): TGCGCCAGCAGTCCGTTCACAGATACGCAGTATTTT. Translation: CASSPFTDTQYF.

The V and J genes are TRBV24-1 and TRBJ1-2; D gene ambiguous. Per germline, CDR1 KGHDR and CDR2 SFDVKD. The CDR3 loop spans 12 amino acids. V lost 12 bases and J 6 bases, leaving 16 bases between the germline ends. CDR3 sequence: CAPSAAENGYTF. CDR3 sequence (DNA): TGTGCCCCCTCCGCGGCAGAGAATGGCTACACCTTC.

The gene calls are TRBV6-5 and TRBJ1-4; 9 bases agree with TRBD1. Trimming took 6 bases from V and 11 from J; bases not matched to a gene: 7. The CDR3 spans 13 residues. Germline V gene sequence: CDR1 MNHEY, CDR2 SVGAGI. In DNA, the CDR3 is TGTGCCAGCAGGGGACAGGGTCCAGGGAAACTGTTTTTT. Protein product: CASRGQGPGKLFF.

This chain links TRBV6-6 with TRBJ2-1; 10 positions match TRBD2. Germline V gene sequence: CDR1 MNHNY, CDR2 SVGAGI (reference sequence). CDR3 length equals 17 residues. V lost 5 bases to trimming and J lost 6 bases; unmatched junction nucleotides: 13. In nucleotides, the CDR3 is TGTGCCAGCAGTCGGTGGACTAGCGGAGAAAAGGTCAATGAGCAGTTCTTC. It encodes CASSRWTSGEKVNEQFF.

The V gene is TRBV5-6, the J gene TRBJ2-1; D call uncertain. V lost 0 bases to trimming and J lost 6 bases, with 10 bases between them. Germline loops: CDR1 SGHDT, CDR2 YYEEEE. This CDR3 has 14 residues. This CDR3 reads CASSLGAKRNEQFF. CDR3 DNA: TGTGCCAGCAGCTTGGGGGCAAAACGCAATGAGCAGTTCTTC.

The chain has TRBV9 and TRBJ2-1; 7 nucleotides match TRBD1. The ends lost 3 bases at V and 1 base at J; junction bases unmatched: 7. From germline, CDR1 is SGDLS and CDR2 YYNGEE. The CDR3 spans 16 residues. The CDR3 loop reads CASSARQGQSYNEQFF. In nucleotides, the CDR3 is TGTGCCAGCAGCGCGCGACAGGGTCAATCCTACAATGAGCAGTTCTTC.

This clone was seen once. The junction shows a germline mismatch at one end, possibly a read error. This sequence joins TRBV28 and TRBJ1-5; TRBD1 agrees at 9 bases. The CDR3 runs 14 residues. CDR1 and CDR2 from the germline V gene are MDHEN and SYDVKM. The DNA of the CDR3 is TGTGCCAGCAGTATAACAGGGGGCAACCAGCCCCAGCATTTT. Its translation is CASSITGGNQPQHF.

CDR3 sequence: CASSPGQGKAGANVLTF. CDR3 DNA sequence: TGTGCCAGCAGCCCGGGACAGGGGAAGGCTGGGGCCAACGTCCTGACTTTC. This chain links TRBV7-2 with TRBJ2-6; 10 nucleotides match TRBD1. V shed 5 bases and J 2 bases; nucleotides not matched to a gene: 6. Germline assignment: CDR1 SGHTA and CDR2 FQGNSA. The CDR3 extends over 17 amino acids. Complete variable domain (other parts from reference TRBV7-2 and TRBJ2-6): GAGVSQSPSNKVTEKGKDVELRCDPISGHTALYWYRQSLGQGLEFLIYFQGNSAPDKSGLPSDRFSAERTGGSVSTLTIQRTQQEDSAVYLCASSPGQGKAGANVLTFGAGSRLTVL.

This chain links TRBV10-2 with TRBJ2-1; D not resolved. Germline CDR1 reads WSHSY; CDR2 reads SAAADI. Trimming cost V 7 bases and J 4 bases, with 8 bases left between them. The CDR3 has 12 residues. The CDR3 sequence: CASTENYNEQFF. The CDR3 DNA sequence: TGCGCCAGCACCGAGAATTACAATGAGCAGTTCTTC.

This sequence joins TRBV2 and TRBJ1-1, with a weak D call TRBD1 (5 bases). The CDR3 extends over 13 amino acids. From germline, CDR1 is SNHLY and CDR2 FYNNEI. V was cut by 6 bases and J by 2 bases, with 10 bases left in between. CDR3 region: CASSLDINTEAFF. CDR3 sequence (DNA): TGTGCCAGCAGCCTGGACATCAACACTGAAGCTTTCTTT. Filled out from reference TRBV2 and TRBJ1-1, the complete variable domain reads EPEVTQTPSHQVTQMGQEVILRCVPISNHLYFYWYRQILGQKVEFLVSFYNNEISEKSEIFDDQFSVERPDGSNFTLKIRSTKLEDSAMYFCASSLDINTEAFFGQGTRLTVV.

CDR3 sequence reads: CASSLVPGRNEKLFF. The CDR3 DNA follows: TGCGCCAGCAGCTTGGTCCCGGGTCGGAATGAAAAACTGTTTTTT. The J gene is TRBJ1-4, the V gene TRBV5-1; D gene ambiguous. The CDR3 totals 15 residues. With 0 bases removed from V and 5 bases from J, the gap between germline ends came to 11 bases. The germline CDR1 and CDR2 sequences are SGHRS and YFSETQ.

V usage is TRBV19 and J usage is TRBJ1-5; TRBD1 matches at 7 bases. The V gene end was trimmed by 6 bases and the J gene end by 1 base; junction bases not matched to a gene: 6. Germline CDR1 LNHDA, CDR2 SQIVND (reference sequence). This CDR3 has 15 residues. The CDR3 region has the DNA TGTGCCAGTAGCGCTACAGGGGTGAGCAATCAGCCCCAGCATTTT. Amino acid sequence: CASSATGVSNQPQHF.